The rows below give T cell receptor beta chains drawn from one sample of a study of cytomegalovirus exposure and HLA in healthy donors. The method was immunoSEQ multiplex PCR; TCRdb's version includes in-frame clones alone and lacks a portion of them. This table has about 210,000 clones, roughly 84% appearing once. The sample was PBMCs. The origin of the receptors is a girl aged 2 to 9 in good health and CMV-seronegative. CDR3s include the opening cysteine and the closing phenylalanine or tryptophan. A D gene is named only where the DNA matches it firmly. Not all rows give a size; the values are once, few, many and, for expanded clones, a class.

- | TRBJ1-1 | TRBV30 | TRBD1 | CAWSVGTAYTEAFF | TGTGCCTGGAGTGTCGGGACAGCTTACACTGAAGCTTTCTTT
- | TRBJ1-1 | TRBV19 | - | CASSINGDTEAFF | TGTGCCAGTAGTATTAACGGGGACACTGAAGCTTTCTTT
- | TRBJ2-1 | TRBV12-1 | - | CASSLGREGVDDEQFF | TGTGCCAGCAGCTTAGGGCGGGAGGGCGTAGATGATGAGCAGTTCTTC
few | TRBJ2-7 | TRBV6-5 | - | CASSSGAGVYEQYF | TGTGCCAGCAGCTCCGGGGCAGGGGTCTACGAGCAGTACTTC
few | TRBJ1-4 | TRBV29-1 | - | CSVDSGEKLFF | TGCAGCGTTGATTCAGGGGAAAAACTGTTTTTT
- | TRBJ2-7 | TRBV19 | - | CASSTGTFYEQYF | TGTGCCAGTAGTACCGGGACATTCTACGAGCAGTACTTC
- | TRBJ2-7 | TRBV2 | TRBD2 | CASSILAEVVEQYF | TGTGCCAGCAGTATACTAGCGGAGGTAGTCGAGCAGTACTTC
- | TRBJ2-7 | TRBV7-9 | TRBD2 | CASSLTSGSSYEQYF | TGTGCCAGCAGCCTAACTAGCGGGAGCTCCTACGAGCAGTACTTC
- | TRBJ1-1 | TRBV18 | - | CASSPPSRRNTEAFF | TGTGCCAGCTCACCACCGTCCAGGCGGAACACTGAAGCTTTCTTT
- | TRBJ2-1 | TRBV6-5 | - | CASSSGSFNNEQFF | TGTGCCAGCAGTTCCGGGTCCTTCAACAATGAGCAGTTCTTC
- | TRBJ1-2 | TRBV10-2 | - | CASSEGEMGYTF | TGCGCCAGCAGTGAAGGGGAAATGGGCTACACCTTC
- | TRBJ2-3 | TRBV6-5 | TRBD1 | CASSYAGQGPDTQYF | TGTGCCAGCAGTTACGCGGGACAGGGCCCAGATACGCAGTATTTT
- | TRBJ1-4 | TRBV6-5 | - | CASSLGGAFNEKLFF | TGTGCCAGCAGCCTTGGGGGGGCCTTTAATGAAAAACTGTTTTTT
- | TRBJ1-6 | TRBV2 | TRBD1 | CASRRQGAYNSPLHF | TGTGCCAGCAGGCGACAGGGCGCGTATAATTCACCCCTCCACTTT
- | TRBJ2-1 | TRBV7-3 | - | CASSLAGEQFF | TGTGCCAGCAGCTTAGCGGGAGAGCAGTTCTTC
few | TRBJ2-5 | TRBV5-1 | - | CASSFPGTSRTQYF | TGCGCCAGCAGCTTTCCCGGGACTTCCAGGACCCAGTACTTC
- | TRBJ1-2 | TRBV5-6 | TRBD1 | CASRAGGRAKGYTF | TGTGCCAGCAGAGCAGGGGGCCGGGCTAAGGGCTACACCTTC
- | TRBJ2-7 | TRBV6-1 | TRBD1 | CASLLQGHSYEQYF | TGTGCCAGCTTATTACAGGGGCACTCCTACGAGCAGTACTTC
- | TRBJ2-1 | TRBV7-9 | TRBD2 | CASSPPGTRWDEQFF | TGTGCCAGCAGCCCACCCGGGACTAGGTGGGATGAGCAGTTCTTC
once | TRBJ1-2 | TRBV6-1 | - | CASIMAVVYPHGYTF | TGTGCCAGCATAATGGCTGTGGTTTACCCTCATGGCTACACCTTC
- | TRBJ2-7 | TRBV10-3 | TRBD1 | CAISHTGVEQYF | TGTGCCATCAGTCATACAGGGGTCGAGCAGTACTTC
- | TRBJ1-2 | TRBV7-6 | - | CASSLIPLLGADNGYTF | TGTGCCAGCAGCTTAATCCCCCTCCTGGGGGCGGACAATGGCTACACCTTC
- | TRBJ1-2 | TRBV4-1 | - | CASSQDPGYGYTF | TGCGCCAGCAGCCAAGATCCCGGTTATGGCTACACCTTC
- | TRBJ2-1 | TRBV6-1 | TRBD2 | CASRLGLAGNNEQFF | TGTGCCAGCAGGTTGGGACTAGCGGGGAACAATGAGCAGTTCTTC
- | TRBJ2-1 | TRBV5-8 | - | CASSPNNGLYNEQFF | TGTGCCAGCAGCCCAAACAATGGCCTCTACAATGAGCAGTTCTTC
- | TRBJ2-7 | TRBV18 | - | CASSPSGGTVYEQYF | TGTGCCAGCTCGCCATCGGGGGGGACAGTCTACGAGCAGTACTTC
few | TRBJ2-3 | TRBV6-5 | - | CASRSTGDTQYF | TGTGCCAGCAGATCGACTGGAGATACGCAGTATTTT
- | TRBJ2-1 | TRBV27 | - | CASSRDKYNEQFF | TGTGCCAGCAGCCGGGACAAGTACAATGAGCAGTTCTTC
- | TRBJ2-1 | TRBV5-1 | TRBD1 | CASSSGQGTEQFF | TGCGCCAGCAGCTCGGGACAGGGGACTGAGCAGTTCTTC
- | TRBJ2-7 | TRBV6-6 | - | CASSYSGVYEQYF | TGTGCCAGCAGTTACTCCGGGGTTTACGAGCAGTACTTC
- | TRBJ2-7 | TRBV30 | - | CAWGVNPAYEQYF | TGTGCCTGGGGTGTAAACCCAGCCTACGAGCAGTACTTC
- | TRBJ2-3 | TRBV27 | - | CASSFRDTQYF | TGTGCCAGCAGTTTCCGAGATACGCAGTATTTT
- | TRBJ2-1 | TRBV25-1 | - | CASSEDGRAGGEQFF | TGTGCCAGCAGTGAAGACGGGAGAGCCGGGGGAGAGCAGTTCTTC
- | TRBJ2-7 | TRBV5-8 | TRBD2 | CASSGPWTSGVYEQYF | TGTGCCAGCAGCGGTCCTTGGACTAGCGGAGTCTACGAGCAGTACTTC
once | TRBJ2-7 | TRBV9 | - | CASSVGPGTFSSYEQYF | TGTGCCAGCAGCGTAGGCCCTGGGACATTCAGCTCCTACGAGCAGTACTTC
- | TRBJ1-1 | TRBV7-9 | - | CASNGGANTEAFF | TGTGCCTCGAATGGGGGGGCGAACACTGAAGCTTTCTTT
- | TRBJ2-7 | TRBV5-1 | TRBD1 | CASSLPGQGYEQYF | TGCGCCAGCAGCTTGCCGGGACAGGGCTACGAGCAGTACTTC
once | TRBJ2-7 | TRBV5-6 | - | CASSLGLASYEQYF | TGTGCCAGCAGCTTGGGCCTAGCTTCCTACGAGCAGTACTTC
- | TRBJ1-1 | TRBV10-3 | - | CAIRQGVNTEAFF | TGTGCCATCAGACAGGGCGTGAACACTGAAGCTTTCTTT
- | TRBJ2-1 | TRBV6-1 | - | CASSASNYDNEQFF | TGTGCCAGCAGCGCCTCTAACTATGATAATGAGCAGTTCTTC
- | TRBJ1-2 | TRBV7-9 | - | CSSNPTGGRGVGYTF | TGTTCCAGCAACCCCACGGGAGGGAGAGGTGTTGGCTACACCTTC
- | TRBJ2-1 | TRBV6-1 | TRBD2 | CASSEWGTTPYNEQFF | TGTGCCAGCAGTGAATGGGGGACTACTCCCTACAATGAGCAGTTCTTC
- | TRBJ2-7 | TRBV6-5 | TRBD2 | CASSYAVGLASHEQYF | TGTGCCAGCAGTTATGCAGTCGGACTAGCGTCGCACGAGCAGTACTTC
- | TRBJ1-1 | TRBV29-1 | TRBD1 | CSVTWTGDAEAFF | TGCAGCGTTACATGGACAGGGGATGCTGAAGCTTTCTTT
once | TRBJ2-5 | TRBV19 | TRBD1 | CASSLLLGQQETQYF | TGTGCCAGTAGCCTCCTTTTGGGACAGCAAGAGACCCAGTACTTC
- | TRBJ2-2 | TRBV5-1 | TRBD2 | CASSPGLAGGNTGELFF | TGCGCCAGCAGCCCGGGGCTAGCGGGAGGGAACACCGGGGAGCTGTTTTTT
- | TRBJ2-5 | TRBV2 | TRBD1 | CASRPTGVLETQYF | TGTGCCAGCAGGCCGACAGGGGTGCTAGAGACCCAGTACTTC
- | TRBJ2-7 | TRBV7-2 | TRBD2 | CASSTTSGGYEQYF | TGTGCCAGCAGCACGACTAGCGGGGGTTACGAGCAGTACTTC
- | TRBJ2-4 | TRBV6-5 | - | CASSYGGPKNIQYF | TGTGCCAGCAGTTACGGGGGCCCCAAAAACATTCAGTACTTC
- | TRBJ1-2 | TRBV30 | TRBD1 | CAWTLTGSGYTF | TGTGCCTGGACCCTGACAGGGAGCGGCTACACCTTC
few | TRBJ2-7 | TRBV10-3 | - | CAISESADSPHEQYF | TGTGCCATCAGTGAGTCGGCGGATTCCCCCCACGAGCAGTACTTC
- | TRBJ1-5 | TRBV5-5 | TRBD1 | CASSLFVPGGYSNQPQHF | TGTGCCAGCAGCTTGTTTGTGCCAGGGGGCTATAGCAATCAGCCCCAGCATTTT
- | TRBJ2-3 | TRBV5-8 | TRBD2 | CASSWQLAVIPDTQYF | TGTGCCAGCAGCTGGCAACTAGCGGTTATTCCAGATACGCAGTATTTT
- | TRBJ2-7 | TRBV9 | TRBD1 | CASSARQGPMEQYF | TGTGCCAGCAGCGCCAGACAGGGGCCCATGGAGCAGTACTTC
- | TRBJ1-5 | TRBV23-1 | - | CASKKSSPGFYSNQPQHF | TGCGCCAGCAAAAAAAGTTCCCCGGGATTCTATAGCAATCAGCCCCAGCATTTT